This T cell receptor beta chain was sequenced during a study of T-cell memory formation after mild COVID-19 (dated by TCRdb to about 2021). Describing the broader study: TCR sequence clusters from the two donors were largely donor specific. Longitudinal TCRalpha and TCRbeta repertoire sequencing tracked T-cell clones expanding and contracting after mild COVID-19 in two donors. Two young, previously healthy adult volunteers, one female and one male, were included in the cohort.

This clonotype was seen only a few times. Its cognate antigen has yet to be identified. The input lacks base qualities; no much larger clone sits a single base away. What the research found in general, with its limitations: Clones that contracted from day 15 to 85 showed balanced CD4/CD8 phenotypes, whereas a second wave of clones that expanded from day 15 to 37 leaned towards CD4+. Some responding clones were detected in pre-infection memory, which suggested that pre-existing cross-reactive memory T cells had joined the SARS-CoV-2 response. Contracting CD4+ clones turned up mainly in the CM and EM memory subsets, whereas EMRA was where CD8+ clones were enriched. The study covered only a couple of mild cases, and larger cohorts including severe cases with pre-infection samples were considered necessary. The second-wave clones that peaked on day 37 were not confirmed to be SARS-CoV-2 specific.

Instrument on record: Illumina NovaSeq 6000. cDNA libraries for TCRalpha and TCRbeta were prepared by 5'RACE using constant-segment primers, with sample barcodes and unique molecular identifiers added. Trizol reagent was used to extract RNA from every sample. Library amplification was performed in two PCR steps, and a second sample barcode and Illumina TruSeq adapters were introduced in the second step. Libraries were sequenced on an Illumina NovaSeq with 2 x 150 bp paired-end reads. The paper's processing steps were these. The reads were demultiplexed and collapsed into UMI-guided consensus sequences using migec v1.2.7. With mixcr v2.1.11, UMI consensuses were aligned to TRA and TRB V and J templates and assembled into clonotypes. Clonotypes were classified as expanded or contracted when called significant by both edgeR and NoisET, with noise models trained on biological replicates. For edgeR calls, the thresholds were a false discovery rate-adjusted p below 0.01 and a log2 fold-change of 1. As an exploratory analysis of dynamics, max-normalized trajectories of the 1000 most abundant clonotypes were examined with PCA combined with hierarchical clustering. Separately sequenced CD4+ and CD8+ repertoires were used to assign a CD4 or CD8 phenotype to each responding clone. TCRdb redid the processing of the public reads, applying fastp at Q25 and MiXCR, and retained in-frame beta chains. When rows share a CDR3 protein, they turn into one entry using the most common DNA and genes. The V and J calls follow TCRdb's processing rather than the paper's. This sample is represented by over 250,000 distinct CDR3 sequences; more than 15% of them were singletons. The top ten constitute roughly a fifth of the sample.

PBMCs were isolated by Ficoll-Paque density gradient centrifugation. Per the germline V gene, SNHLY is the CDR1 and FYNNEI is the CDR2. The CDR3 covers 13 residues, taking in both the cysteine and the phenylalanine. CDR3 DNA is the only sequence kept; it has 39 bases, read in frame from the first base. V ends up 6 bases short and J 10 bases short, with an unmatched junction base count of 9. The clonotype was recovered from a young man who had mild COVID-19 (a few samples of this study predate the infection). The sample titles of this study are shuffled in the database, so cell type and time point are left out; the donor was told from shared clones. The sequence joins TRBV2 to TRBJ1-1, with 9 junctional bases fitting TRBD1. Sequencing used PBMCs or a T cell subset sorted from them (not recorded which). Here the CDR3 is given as CASSDRDRVTAFF. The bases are TGTGCCAGCAGCGACCGGGACAGGGTTACAGCTTTCTTT.